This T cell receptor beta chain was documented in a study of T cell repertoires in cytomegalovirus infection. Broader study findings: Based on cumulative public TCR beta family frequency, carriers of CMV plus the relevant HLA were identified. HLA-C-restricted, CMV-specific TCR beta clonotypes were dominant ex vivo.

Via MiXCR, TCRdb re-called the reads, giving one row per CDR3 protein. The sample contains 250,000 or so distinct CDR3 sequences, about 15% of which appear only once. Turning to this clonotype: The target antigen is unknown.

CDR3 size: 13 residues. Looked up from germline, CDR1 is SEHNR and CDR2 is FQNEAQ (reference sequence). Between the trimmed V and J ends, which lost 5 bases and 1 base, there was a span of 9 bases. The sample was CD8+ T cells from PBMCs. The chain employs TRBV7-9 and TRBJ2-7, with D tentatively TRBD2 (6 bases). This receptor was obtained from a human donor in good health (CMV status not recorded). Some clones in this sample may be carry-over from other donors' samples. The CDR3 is CASSDGRSYEQYF. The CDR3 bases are TGTGCCAGCAGCGACGGGAGATCCTACGAGCAGTACTTC.